This record covers a single TCR beta chain. The data are from a study of blood T cell repertoires in COVID-19. Only in-frame clones appear in the TCRdb table, and some are missing; sequencing was by immunoSEQ multiplex PCR. The table lists tens of thousands of clones, roughly 84% of them singletons, with approximately 3.6% in the top ten. The sequenced material came from peripheral blood. The TCR sequence derives from a man aged 70-80 years with acute or convalescent COVID-19.

This CDR3 reads CSASLGGQPQHF. CDR3 DNA: TGCAGTGCTAGTCTAGGGGGCCAGCCCCAGCATTTT. This rearrangement joins TRBV20-1 to TRBJ1-5; 7 bases map to TRBD1. The CDR3 extends over 12 amino acids. V gave up 3 bases and J gave up 7 bases; unmatched junction bases: 3. CDR1 is DFQATT and CDR2 is SNEGSKA in the germline V gene (reference sequence).